This entry is about one TCR beta chain. Its specificity is unknown. Recent acute infections and vaccinations were absent in the healthy HIV-negative adult donors. This record belongs to a study of shared clonotypes between healthy human individuals. Background on the study: Donor ages ranged 18 to 49 years: a couple of women, a few men. Study results and caveats: Since donors were few, the genetic and exposure-history diversity represented was limited.

Deep was the level used in running the assay. Profiled with immunoSEQ multiplex PCR; TCRdb holds only in-frame clones, not every one. Of about 2.4 million clones listed, approximately 93% are singletons. V was shortened by 0 bases and J by 0 bases, with 7 bases between the two germline ends. Per the germline V gene, CDR1 is SEHNR and CDR2 is FQNEAQ (reference sequence). The CDR3 extends over 15 amino acids. The J gene is TRBJ2-3, the V gene TRBV7-9; maybe TRBD2 (6 bases). This TCR derives from a man younger than 35 in good health. Some clones in this sample may be carry-over from other donors' samples. The sequenced sample was naive CD4+ T cells from PBMCs. Subset described: CD45RA+ positively selected. CDR3 sequence: CASSLARGSTDTQYF. The DNA for the CDR3 is TGTGCCAGCAGCTTAGCGCGGGGAAGCACAGATACGCAGTATTTT. The full variable domain, with the rest looked up from reference TRBV7-9 and TRBJ2-3, is DTGVSQNPRHKITKRGQNVTFRCDPISEHNRLYWYRQTLGQGPEFLTYFQNEAQLEKSRLLSDRFSAERPKGSFSTLEIQRTEQGDSAMYLCASSLARGSTDTQYFGPGTRLTVL.